These 16 T cell receptor beta chains came from one sample sequenced in a study of cytomegalovirus exposure and HLA in healthy donors. Some clones are missing from TCRdb's copy, which holds only in-frame ones; the method was immunoSEQ multiplex PCR. The sample lists 200,000 to 250,000 clones; approximately 88% were seen once. Sequences were obtained from PBMCs. These receptors were obtained from a woman aged 30 to 39 in good health and CMV-seropositive.

This clone showed up just a few times. This rearrangement joins TRBV4-3 to TRBJ2-1, with a weak D call TRBD2 (6 bases). The V and J ends lost 1 base and 8 bases respectively, with 18 bases between them. This CDR3 region has 16 residues. Per germline, CDR1 LGHNA and CDR2 YSLEER. The CDR3 DNA sequence: TGCGCCAGCAGCCAAGGTGAGCGGGCCTGGATGGATGAGCAGTTCTTC. It specifies CASSQGERAWMDEQFF.

This clone was found once. Other DNA sequences in the sample encode the same CDR3. This rearrangement joins TRBV30 to TRBJ2-1; 9 bases are shared with TRBD2. Per germline, CDR1 GTSNPN and CDR2 SVGIG (reference sequence). V lost 0 bases and J lost 10; bases outside the gene matches: 4. The CDR3 contains 13 residues. The CDR3 DNA sequence: TGTGCCTGGAGTGTACTACTAGCGGGCGAGCAGTTCTTC. Amino acids: CAWSVLLAGEQFF.

The J gene is TRBJ1-5, the V gene TRBV5-1; 9 bases fit TRBD1. CDR1 is SGHRS and CDR2 is YFSETQ in the germline V gene. The CDR3 is 14 amino acids. Trimming cost V 4 bases and J 6 bases; bases outside gene matches: 5. This chain's CDR3 is CASSPGQGRQPQHF. CDR3 nucleotides: TGCGCCAGCAGCCCCGGACAGGGGCGTCAGCCCCAGCATTTT.

The DNA for the CDR3 is TGCAGCGTTGAGGTTTACAGAGGCACCGGGGAGCTGTTTTTT. It yields the protein CSVEVYRGTGELFF. V usage is TRBV29-1 and J usage is TRBJ2-2; D remains unclear. CDR3 length: 14 amino acids. Per germline, CDR1 SQVTM and CDR2 ANQGSEA. Trimming removed 3 bases at V and 4 bases at J, with 12 bases between.

The V and J genes are TRBV5-6 and TRBJ1-2; D uncertain. With 5 bases removed from V and 6 bases from J, the gap between germline ends came to 17 bases. The CDR3 extends over 14 amino acids. The germline V gene encodes CDR1 SGHDT and CDR2 YYEEEE. The CDR3 reads CASRARFFHDGYTF. CDR3 DNA: TGTGCCAGCAGAGCCCGGTTTTTTCACGATGGCTACACCTTC. The full variable domain, its missing parts supplied by reference TRBV5-6 and TRBJ1-2, is DAGVTQSPTHLIKTRGQQVTLRCSPKSGHDTVSWYQQALGQGPQFIFQYYEEEERQRGNFPDRFSGHQFPNYSSELNVNALLLGDSALYLCASRARFFHDGYTFGSGTRLTVV.

The chain has TRBV6-5 and TRBJ2-7, with no clear D. Germline assignment: CDR1 MNHEY and CDR2 SVGAGI. This CDR3 comprises 14 residues. V lost 0 bases and J 3 bases, leaving 9 bases between the germline ends. The CDR3 coding sequence is TGTGCCAGCAGTTACTCGGCTAGGGACTACGAGCAGTACTTC. It codes for CASSYSARDYEQYF.

The rearrangement uses TRBV27 and TRBJ1-1; D unresolved. This CDR3 comprises 14 residues. Germline CDR1 is MNHEY and CDR2 is SMNVEV (reference sequence). Between the trimmed V and J ends, which lost 3 bases and 4 bases, there was a span of 12 bases. The CDR3 sequence is CASSFNPIGTEAFF. CDR3 sequence (DNA): TGTGCCAGCAGTTTTAACCCAATAGGCACTGAAGCTTTCTTT.

The chain uses TRBV5-1 and TRBJ1-5, with D possibly TRBD1 on 5 matching bases. Germline loops: CDR1 SGHRS, CDR2 YFSETQ. V was clipped by 0 bases and J by 4 bases, with 5 bases between them. The CDR3 length is 13 residues. CDR3 sequence reads: CASSLGQNQPQHF. The CDR3 DNA is TGCGCCAGCAGCTTGGGACAGAATCAGCCCCAGCATTTT.

The sample holds a few counts of this clone. The chain couples TRBV18 to TRBJ1-5; possible D gene TRBD1, 5 bases. CDR1 and CDR2 from the germline V gene are KGHSH and LQKENI. CDR3 length: 14 amino acids. Deletions cut 2 bases from V and 7 bases from J, with 12 bases between. The CDR3 DNA reads as TGTGCCAGCTCACCAGGGTCGGGGCGGCAGCCCCAGCATTTT. It yields the protein CASSPGSGRQPQHF.

The chain has TRBV19 and TRBJ1-2, with a weak D call TRBD1 (6 bases). CDR3 length: 14 residues. The V end lost 10 bases, the J end lost 6 bases, and 21 bases lay between the germline ends. Germline CDR1 and CDR2: LNHDA and SQIVND (reference sequence). In DNA, the CDR3 is TGTGCCACTTTGGGGGGGCCTAGGGCGGATGGCTACACCTTC. It translates to CATLGGPRADGYTF.

The chain links TRBV7-9 to TRBJ1-1, with a possible D match to TRBD1 (5 bases). This CDR3 has 14 amino acids. Trimming removed 1 base from V and 8 bases from J, with 14 bases in between. Looked up from germline, CDR1 is SEHNR and CDR2 is FQNEAQ (reference sequence). In DNA, the CDR3 is TGTGCCAGCAGCTTAGTTGGGGGACCGGAGGAAGCTTTCTTT. This codes for CASSLVGGPEEAFF.

This chain joins TRBV7-6 and TRBJ2-3; perhaps TRBD2 as D (5 bases). V lost 5 bases, J lost 1 base, and 7 bases lay in between. The V gene's germline CDR1 is SGHVS and CDR2 FNYEAQ. This CDR3 comprises 13 residues. The DNA of the CDR3 is TGTGCCAGCAGCGGGAGTGGCACAGATACGCAGTATTTT. Translating it yields CASSGSGTDTQYF.

The V call is TRBV7-2, the J call TRBJ2-1, with D possibly being TRBD1 or TRBD2 (5 bases each). Trimming stripped 1 base from V and 7 bases from J, with 14 bases between. The CDR3 runs to 15 residues. Germline-derived CDR1 and CDR2 are SGHTA and FQGNSA. The CDR3: CASSLVGALGNEQFF. The CDR3 DNA sequence: TGTGCCAGCAGCTTAGTCGGGGCCCTTGGGAATGAGCAGTTCTTC.

The chain couples TRBV5-1 to TRBJ2-3; 11 bases agree with TRBD2. The V segment lost 0 bases and the J segment 0 bases; nucleotides outside the gene matches: 3. Per the germline V gene, CDR1 is SGHRS and CDR2 is YFSETQ. CDR3 length: 17 amino acids. The CDR3 reads CASSLVPSGRSTDTQYF. In DNA, the CDR3 is TGCGCCAGCAGCTTGGTTCCTAGCGGGAGGAGCACAGATACGCAGTATTTT.

V is TRBV27 and J is TRBJ1-2; tentatively, D is TRBD1 (5 bases). The germline V and J ends were trimmed by 2 bases and 6 bases, with 13 bases remaining between them. This CDR3 region has 14 residues. Per the germline V gene, CDR1 is MNHEY and CDR2 is SMNVEV (reference sequence). The CDR3 DNA reads TGTGCCAGCAGTTTAAGCTGGGGAGGGGATGGCTACACCTTC. As protein: CASSLSWGGDGYTF.

V usage is TRBV16 and J usage is TRBJ1-2; D not certain. V was pared by 0 bases and J by 7 bases, with 15 bases between. This CDR3 contains 15 residues. The V gene's germline CDR1 is KGHSY and CDR2 FQNENV. The CDR3 DNA reads TGTGCCAGCAGCCAATCAGCCCAGGCCCGGTTTGGCTACACCTTC. It is translated as CASSQSAQARFGYTF.